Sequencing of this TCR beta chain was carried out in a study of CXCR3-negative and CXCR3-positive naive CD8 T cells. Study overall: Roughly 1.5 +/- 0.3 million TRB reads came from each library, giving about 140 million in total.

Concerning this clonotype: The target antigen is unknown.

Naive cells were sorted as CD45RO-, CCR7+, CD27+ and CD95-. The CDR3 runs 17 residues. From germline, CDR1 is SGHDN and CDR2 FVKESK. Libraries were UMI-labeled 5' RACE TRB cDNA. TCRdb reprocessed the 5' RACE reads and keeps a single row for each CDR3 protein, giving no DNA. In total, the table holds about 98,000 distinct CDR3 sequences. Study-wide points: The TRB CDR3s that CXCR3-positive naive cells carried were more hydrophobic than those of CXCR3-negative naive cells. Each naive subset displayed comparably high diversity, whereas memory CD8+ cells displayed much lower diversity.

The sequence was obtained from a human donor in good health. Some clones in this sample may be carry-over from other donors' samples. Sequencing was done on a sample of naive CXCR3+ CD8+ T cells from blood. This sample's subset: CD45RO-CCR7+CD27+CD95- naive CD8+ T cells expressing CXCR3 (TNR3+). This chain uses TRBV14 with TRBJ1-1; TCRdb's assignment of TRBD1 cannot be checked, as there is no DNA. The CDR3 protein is CASSQALDGTVLGEAFF.